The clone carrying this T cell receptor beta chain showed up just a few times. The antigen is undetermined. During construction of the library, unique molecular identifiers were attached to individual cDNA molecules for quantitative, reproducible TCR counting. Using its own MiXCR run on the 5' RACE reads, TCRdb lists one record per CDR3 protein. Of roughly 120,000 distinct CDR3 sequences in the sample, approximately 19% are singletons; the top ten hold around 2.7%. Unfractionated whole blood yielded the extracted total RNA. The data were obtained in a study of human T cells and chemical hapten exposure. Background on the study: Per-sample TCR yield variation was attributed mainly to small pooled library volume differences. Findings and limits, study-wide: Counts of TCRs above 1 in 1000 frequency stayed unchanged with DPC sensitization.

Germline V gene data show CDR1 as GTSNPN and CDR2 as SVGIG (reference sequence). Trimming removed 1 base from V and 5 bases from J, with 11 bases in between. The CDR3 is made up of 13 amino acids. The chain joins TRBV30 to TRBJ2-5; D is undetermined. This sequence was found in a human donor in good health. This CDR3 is CAWSGAVGETQYF. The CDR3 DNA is TGTGCCTGGAGTGGGGCGGTTGGGGAGACCCAGTACTTC.